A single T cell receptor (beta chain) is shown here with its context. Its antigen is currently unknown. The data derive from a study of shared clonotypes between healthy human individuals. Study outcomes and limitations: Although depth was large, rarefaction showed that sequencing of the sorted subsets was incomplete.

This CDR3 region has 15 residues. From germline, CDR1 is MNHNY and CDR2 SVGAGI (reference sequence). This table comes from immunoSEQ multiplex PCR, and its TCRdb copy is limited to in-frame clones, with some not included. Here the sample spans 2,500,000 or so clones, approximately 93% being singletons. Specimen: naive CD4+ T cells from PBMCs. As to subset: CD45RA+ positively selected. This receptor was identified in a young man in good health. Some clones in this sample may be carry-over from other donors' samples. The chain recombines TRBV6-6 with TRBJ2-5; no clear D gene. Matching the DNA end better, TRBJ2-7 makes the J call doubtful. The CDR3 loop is CASSARPGSSYEQYF. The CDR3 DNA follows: TGTGCCAGCAGTGCTAGACCCGGAAGCTCCTACGAGCAGTACTTC.